Listed below are T cell receptor beta chains from one sample, sequenced in a study of T cell responses to AZD1222 COVID-19 vaccine. Profiling relied on immunoSEQ multiplex PCR, and the TCRdb table lists in-frame clones only, not all of them. The table has some 150,000 clones, roughly 94% seen once. This material consisted of peripheral blood, taken on day 0 of AZD1222 vaccination. These receptors originate from an adult in good health. CDR3s include the opening cysteine and the closing phenylalanine or tryptophan. The D gene is left open where the match is weak. Only part of the rows carry a size: once, few, many, or a class if the clone is expanded.

size	D	V	J	DNA	CDR3
-	-	TRBV5-4	TRBJ2-5	TGTGCCAGCAGCCTTACGATCCAAGAGACCCAGTACTTC	CASSLTIQETQYF
-	TRBD1	TRBV10-3	TRBJ1-6	TGTGCCATCACCCCAGACAGGGGCAATTCACCCCTCCACTTT	CAITPDRGNSPLHF
-	-	TRBV19	TRBJ1-1	TGTGCCAGTAGTATAGAACGGGAGGTGAACACTGAAGCTTTCTTT	CASSIEREVNTEAFF
once	TRBD1	TRBV10-3	TRBJ2-5	TGTGCCATCAGTGGGCAGGGGGCGCGAGAGACCCAGTACTTC	CAISGQGARETQYF
-	-	TRBV6-1	TRBJ1-2	TGTGCCAGCAGTGAACGGACGACTAGCTACACCTTC	CASSERTTSYTF
-	-	TRBV3-1/TRBV3-2	TRBJ1-5	TGTGCCAGCAGCCAGGGAGGGGCCGGCAATCAGCCCCAGCATTTT	CASSQGGAGNQPQHF
-	-	TRBV5-4	TRBJ1-2	TGTGCCAGCAGCGGACGGGGGCCGCAACGGGGCTATGGCTACACCTTC	CASSGRGPQRGYGYTF
once	TRBD2	TRBV14	TRBJ2-1	TGTGCCAGCAGCTTAACAGCGGGAAGTTACAATGAGCAGTTCTTC	CASSLTAGSYNEQFF
-	TRBD1	TRBV30	TRBJ1-5	TGTGCCTGGAGTCTGGGACAGGGTATCGATCAGCCCCAGCATTTT	CAWSLGQGIDQPQHF
-	-	TRBV5-6	TRBJ1-3	TGTGCCAGCAGCTTGGGGGCCGCAGGGCTTGGAAACACCATATATTTT	CASSLGAAGLGNTIYF
-	-	TRBV19	TRBJ1-1	TGTGCCAGTAGTATCGTACAGTCGAACACTGAAGCTTTCTTT	CASSIVQSNTEAFF
-	-	TRBV7-3	TRBJ2-5	TGTGCCAGCAGCCGGTCGGGGGCCGGGGAGACCCAGTACTTC	CASSRSGAGETQYF
-	-	TRBV24-1	TRBJ2-5	TGTGCCACCAGTGACCCAGGCGGGGCTCGGGAGACCCAGTACTTC	CATSDPGGARETQYF
-	-	TRBV11-2	TRBJ1-1	TGTGCCAGCACCCGGGCCTCGAGCACTGAAGCTTTCTTT	CASTRASSTEAFF
-	TRBD2	TRBV11-2	TRBJ2-2	TGTGCCAGCAGCCTAGCGGGCACCGGGGAGCTGTTTTTT	CASSLAGTGELFF
few	-	TRBV25-1	TRBJ1-4	TGTGCCAGCAGTGACCGATTGGAGAGTGAAAAACTGTTTTTT	CASSDRLESEKLFF
-	-	TRBV9	TRBJ2-1	TGTGCCAGCAGCGAGAGCTCCTACAATGAGCAGTTCTTC	CASSESSYNEQFF
-	TRBD1	TRBV2	TRBJ1-3	TGTGCCAGCAGGGGGACAGGGCCTGGAAACACCATATATTTT	CASRGTGPGNTIYF
once	-	TRBV2	TRBJ2-1	TGTGCCAGCAGTGTAAACAGGATGTACAATGAGCAGTTCTTC	CASSVNRMYNEQFF
-	-	TRBV6-5	TRBJ2-3	TGTGCCAGCAGTTACGTTGGTTTGTCAGCCACAGATACGCAGTATTTT	CASSYVGLSATDTQYF
-	-	TRBV12-3/TRBV12-4	TRBJ2-3	TGTGCCAGCAGTTCAAGCACAGATACGCAGTATTTT	CASSSSTDTQYF
-	-	TRBV11-3	TRBJ2-2	TGTGCCAGCAGCCCTCGGAACACCGGGGAGCTGTTTTTT	CASSPRNTGELFF
once	-	TRBV13	TRBJ1-3	TGTGCCAGCAGCCAACAACAGGGTCTCTCTGGAAACACCATATATTTT	CASSQQQGLSGNTIYF
few	-	TRBV7-3	TRBJ2-2	TGTGCCAGCAGCTTAACTTGGGGAGGCGGGGAGCTGTTTTTT	CASSLTWGGGELFF
-	-	TRBV12-5	TRBJ1-1	TGTGCTAGTGGTTTGTCAGGGACCGAAGCTTTCTTT	CASGLSGTEAFF
-	-	TRBV12-5	TRBJ1-3	TGTGCTAGTGCCCGGGGCCCACTCTCTGGAAACACCATATATTTT	CASARGPLSGNTIYF
-	TRBD1	TRBV6-5	TRBJ1-2	TGTGCCAGCATAAACGACAGGGTGAGGTCTGATGGCTACACCTTC	CASINDRVRSDGYTF
-	-	TRBV19	TRBJ1-2	TGTGCCAGTAGTTCGGACAGCAACTATGGCTACACCTTC	CASSSDSNYGYTF